A single TCR beta chain is shown here with its context. Its antigen is still unknown. The data stem from a study of blood T cells in healthy people across ages. General observations from the study: Percentage of naive T cells showed a strong correlation with TCR beta diversity.

PBMCs, at least 7 million per sample, were isolated. A sample-barcoded 5' primer and a J-beta primer mix were used in a second PCR of roughly 6 to 11 cycles. TCRdb passed the 5' RACE reads through MiXCR, listing each CDR3 protein once. Here the sample spans over 700,000 distinct CDR3 sequences, 50% to 65% being singletons. Sequenced input: blood. The sequence was obtained from a man aged 80 or over in good health.

DNA of the CDR3: TGTGCCAGCTCACCACCGTGGAAGGGGAGCACAGATACGCAGTATTTT. Translating gives CASSPPWKGSTDTQYF. The chain recombines TRBV18 with TRBJ2-3; D may be TRBD1 (5 bases). The CDR3 runs 16 residues. The germline gives CDR1 KGHSH, CDR2 LQKENI. V was trimmed by 0 bases and J by 0 bases, leaving 10 bases between them.